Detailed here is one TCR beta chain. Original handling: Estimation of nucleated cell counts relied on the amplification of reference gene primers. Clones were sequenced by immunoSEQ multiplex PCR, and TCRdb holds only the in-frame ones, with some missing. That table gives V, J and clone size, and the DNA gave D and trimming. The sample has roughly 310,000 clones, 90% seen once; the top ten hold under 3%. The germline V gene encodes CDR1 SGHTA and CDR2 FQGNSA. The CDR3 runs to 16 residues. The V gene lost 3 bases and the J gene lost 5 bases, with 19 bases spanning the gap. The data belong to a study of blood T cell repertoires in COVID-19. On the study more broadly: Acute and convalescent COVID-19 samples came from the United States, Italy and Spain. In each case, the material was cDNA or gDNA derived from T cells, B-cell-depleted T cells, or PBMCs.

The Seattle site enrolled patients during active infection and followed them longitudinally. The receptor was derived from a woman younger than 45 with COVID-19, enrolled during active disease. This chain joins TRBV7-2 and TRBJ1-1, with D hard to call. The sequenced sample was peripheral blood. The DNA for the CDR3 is TGTGCCAGCAGCTTTCCCCCGGGATCCCATGGGACTGAAGCTTTCTTT. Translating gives CASSFPPGSHGTEAFF.